This record covers a single T cell receptor beta chain. No antigen is known for it. These data originate in a study of monozygotic twins with inflammatory bowel disease. Study-level findings and limits: The data offered no way to tell different T cell subtypes apart. Those with IBD had lower TCRbeta diversity (inverse Simpson) than their healthy co-twins did.

The total RNA came straight from whole blood, and T cells were not sorted beforehand. The UMIs carried a 6-nucleotide sample barcode, and they were added by template switching. For each CDR3 protein, TCRdb gives one entry from its re-call of the 5' RACE reads, without DNA. This listing includes about 160,000 distinct CDR3 sequences. Germline V gene sequence: CDR1 SGHTA, CDR2 FQGNSA. The CDR3 spans 15 residues. V and J are TRBV7-2 and TRBJ2-5; TCRdb outputs TRBD2, but without DNA this stays unchecked. This sequence was found in a human donor with ulcerative colitis or Crohn's disease, or a healthy co-twin of an affected twin (not recorded which). Source material: blood. The CDR3 region is CASSTASGAQETQYF.